This TCR delta chain comes out of a study of delta chains in infants with herpesvirus infections. Study background: Postnatally CMV-infected infants were checked for a public fetal Vdelta1/Vgamma8 clonotype.

About this clone: Its antigen is not known. This likely came from a read error, as a far larger clone is one base away.

The CDR3 has 19 amino acids. With V trimmed by 3 bases and J by 0 bases, 12 bases remained unmatched. The germline gives CDR1 GEAIGNYY, CDR2 EKD. Whole-study results and caveats: Only the first time point after infection showed the public clonotype.

TCR cDNA was made from PBMC RNA with gamma- and delta-chain-specific primers. TCRdb re-processed the RT-PCR reads via CATT. The sample includes about 850 delta-chain clones, about a fifth of them seen just once. The sample was peripheral blood, taken at time point 2 of longitudinal follow-up. V usage is TRDV2 and J usage is TRDJ1; the match to TRDD3 covers 13 bases. This TCR came from a human donor who was a Ugandan infant, either HIV-exposed or HIV-unexposed (not recorded which). The CDR3 sequence: CACDRLLSLGDTNTDKLIF. CDR3 DNA: TGTGCCTGTGACCGCCTTCTTTCACTGGGGGATACGAACACCGATAAACTCATCTTT.